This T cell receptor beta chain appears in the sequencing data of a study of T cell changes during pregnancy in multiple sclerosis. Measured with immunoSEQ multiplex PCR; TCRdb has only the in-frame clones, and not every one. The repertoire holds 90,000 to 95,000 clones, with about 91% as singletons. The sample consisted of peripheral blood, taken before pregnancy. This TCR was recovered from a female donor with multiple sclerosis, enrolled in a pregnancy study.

CDR3: CASSLSRANTEAFF. The CDR3 region has the DNA TGTGCCAGCAGCTTGTCGCGGGCGAACACTGAAGCTTTCTTT. The chain links TRBV7-2 to TRBJ1-1; no firm D call. Germline V gene sequence: CDR1 SGHTA, CDR2 FQGNSA. Trimming took 3 bases from V and 1 from J, leaving 9 bases between them. The CDR3 extends over 14 amino acids.